This T cell receptor (beta chain) was observed in a study of blood T cell repertoires in COVID-19 (dated by TCRdb to the early 2020s). Turning to the overall study: Samples from collaborators originated in the United States, Italy and Spain and spanned both the acute and convalescent phases of COVID-19. The prospective study material was composed of cDNA or gDNA derived from T cells, B-cell-depleted T cells, or PBMCs. The dataset comprised deeply sampled blood TCRbeta repertoires from subjects exposed to, actively infected with, or recovered from COVID-19. A freely available public database, intended as a resource for researchers studying the immune response to SARS-CoV-2, is where the repertoires were released. Samples were obtained from the ongoing ImmuneRACE study (first 160 participants) and from some 1,200 subjects provided by 6 global collaborators. A de-identified subject ID, COVID-19 status, age in years and sex were almost always included in the sample metadata. Where available, HLA class I and class II types were obtained from metadata supplied by the sample provider rather than from assay-based typing. The research as a whole found: How much clinical and demographic metadata was included differed by source and by participant, and the metadata was provided uncurated.

TCRbeta CDR3 regions were amplified from genomic DNA using the immunoSEQ Assay, a bias-controlled multiplex PCR. Per the source publication's procedure: Within the assay, amplification of reference gene primers was used to estimate how many nucleated cells each sample contained. Sequence reads were collapsed and filtered to measure the absolute abundance of every unique TCRbeta CDR3 rearrangement. For each sample, productive Simpson clonality was calculated as the square root of Simpson's diversity index across productive rearrangements. This is the immuneACCESS table as TCRdb keeps it, with only in-frame sequences that have V and J called. A part of the clones is gone; compared with another copy, unresolved V genes explain less than half, and the rest is unexplained. V and J calls and clone size are given by that table; D and trimming were obtained from the DNA. Recorded for this sample are fewer than 150,000 clones; about 86% of them occurred a single time. The ten largest make up roughly 4% of the sample.

Per the germline V gene (reference sequence), GTSNPN is the CDR1 and SVGIG is the CDR2. Inclusive of the bounding cysteine and phenylalanine, the CDR3 is 15 residues long. CDR3 DNA is the only sequence kept; it has 45 bases, read in frame from the first base. Relative to germline, V is missing 0 bases and J is missing 7 bases, with 7 bases of the junction outside any gene match. Each collaborating institution followed its own protocols to collect whole blood in K2EDTA tubes. For TCRbeta analysis, collaborators shipped samples in one of three forms: frozen whole blood, isolated PBMCs, or DNA extracted from either of those sample types. About this clone itself: The antigen it recognizes is unknown. The input lacks base qualities; no much larger clone sits a single base away.

The V and J genes are TRBV30 and TRBJ2-1; 9 bases in the middle match TRBD2. Sample: peripheral blood. This TCR was recovered from a middle-aged woman with acute or convalescent COVID-19. DNA sequence: TGTGCCTGGAGTGTACTTGCGGGAGGGCAGAATGAGCAGTTCTTC. It specifies CAWSVLAGGQNEQFF. The CDR3 plus the reference TRBV30 and TRBJ2-1 genes for the other parts give the full variable domain: SQTIHQWPATLVQPVGSPLSLECTVEGTSNPNLYWYRQAAGRGLQLLFYSVGIGQISSEVPQNLSASRPQDRQFILSSKKLLLSDSGFYLCAWSVLAGGQNEQFFGPGTRLTVL.